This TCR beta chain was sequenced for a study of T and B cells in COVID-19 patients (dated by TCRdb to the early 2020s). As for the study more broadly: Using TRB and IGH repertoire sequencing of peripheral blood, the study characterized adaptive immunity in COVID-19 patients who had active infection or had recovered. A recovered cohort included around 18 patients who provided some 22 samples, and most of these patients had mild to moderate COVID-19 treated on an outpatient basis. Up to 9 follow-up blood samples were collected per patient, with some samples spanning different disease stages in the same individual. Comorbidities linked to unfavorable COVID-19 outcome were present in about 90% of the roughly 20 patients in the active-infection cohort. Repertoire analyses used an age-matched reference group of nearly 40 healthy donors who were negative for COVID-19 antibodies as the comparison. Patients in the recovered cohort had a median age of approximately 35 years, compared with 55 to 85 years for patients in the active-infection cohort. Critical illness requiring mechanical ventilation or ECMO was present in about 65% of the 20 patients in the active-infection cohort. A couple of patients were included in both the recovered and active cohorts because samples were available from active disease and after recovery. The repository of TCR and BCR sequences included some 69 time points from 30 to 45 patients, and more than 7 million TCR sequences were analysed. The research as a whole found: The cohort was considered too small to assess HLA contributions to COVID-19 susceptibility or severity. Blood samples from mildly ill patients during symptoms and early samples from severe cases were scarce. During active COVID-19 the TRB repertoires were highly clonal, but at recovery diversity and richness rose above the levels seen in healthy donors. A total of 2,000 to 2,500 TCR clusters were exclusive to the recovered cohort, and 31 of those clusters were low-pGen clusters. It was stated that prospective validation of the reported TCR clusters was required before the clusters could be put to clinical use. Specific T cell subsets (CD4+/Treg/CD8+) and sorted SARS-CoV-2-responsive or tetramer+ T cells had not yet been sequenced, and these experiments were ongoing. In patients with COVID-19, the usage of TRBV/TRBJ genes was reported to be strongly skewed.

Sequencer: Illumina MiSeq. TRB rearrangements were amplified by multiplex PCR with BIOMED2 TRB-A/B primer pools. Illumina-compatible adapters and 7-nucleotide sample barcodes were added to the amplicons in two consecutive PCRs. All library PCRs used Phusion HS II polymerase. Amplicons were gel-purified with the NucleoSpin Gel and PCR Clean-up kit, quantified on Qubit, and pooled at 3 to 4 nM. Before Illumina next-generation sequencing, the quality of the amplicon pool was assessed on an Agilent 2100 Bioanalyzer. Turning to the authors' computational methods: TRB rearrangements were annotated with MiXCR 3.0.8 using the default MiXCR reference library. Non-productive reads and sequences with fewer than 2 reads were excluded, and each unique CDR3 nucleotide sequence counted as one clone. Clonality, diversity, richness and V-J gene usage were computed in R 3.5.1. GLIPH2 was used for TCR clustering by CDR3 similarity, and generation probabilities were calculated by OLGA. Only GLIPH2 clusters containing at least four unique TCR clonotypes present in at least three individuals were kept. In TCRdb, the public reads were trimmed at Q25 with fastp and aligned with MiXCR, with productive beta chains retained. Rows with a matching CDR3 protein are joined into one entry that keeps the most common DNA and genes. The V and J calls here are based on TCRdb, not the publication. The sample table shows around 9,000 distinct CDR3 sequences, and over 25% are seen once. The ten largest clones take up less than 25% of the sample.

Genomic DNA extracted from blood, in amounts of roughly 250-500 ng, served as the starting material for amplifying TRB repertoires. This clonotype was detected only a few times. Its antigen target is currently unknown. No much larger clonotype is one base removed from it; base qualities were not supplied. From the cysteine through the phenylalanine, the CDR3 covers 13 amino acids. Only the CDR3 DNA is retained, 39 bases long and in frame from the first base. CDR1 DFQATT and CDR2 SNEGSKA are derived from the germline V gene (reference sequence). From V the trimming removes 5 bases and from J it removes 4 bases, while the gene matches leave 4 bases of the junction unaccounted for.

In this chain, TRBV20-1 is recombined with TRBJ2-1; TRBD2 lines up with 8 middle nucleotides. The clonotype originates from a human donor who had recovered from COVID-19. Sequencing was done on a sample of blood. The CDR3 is CSAVRGGYNEQFF. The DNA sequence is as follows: TGCAGTGCTGTACGGGGGGGGTACAATGAGCAGTTCTTC.